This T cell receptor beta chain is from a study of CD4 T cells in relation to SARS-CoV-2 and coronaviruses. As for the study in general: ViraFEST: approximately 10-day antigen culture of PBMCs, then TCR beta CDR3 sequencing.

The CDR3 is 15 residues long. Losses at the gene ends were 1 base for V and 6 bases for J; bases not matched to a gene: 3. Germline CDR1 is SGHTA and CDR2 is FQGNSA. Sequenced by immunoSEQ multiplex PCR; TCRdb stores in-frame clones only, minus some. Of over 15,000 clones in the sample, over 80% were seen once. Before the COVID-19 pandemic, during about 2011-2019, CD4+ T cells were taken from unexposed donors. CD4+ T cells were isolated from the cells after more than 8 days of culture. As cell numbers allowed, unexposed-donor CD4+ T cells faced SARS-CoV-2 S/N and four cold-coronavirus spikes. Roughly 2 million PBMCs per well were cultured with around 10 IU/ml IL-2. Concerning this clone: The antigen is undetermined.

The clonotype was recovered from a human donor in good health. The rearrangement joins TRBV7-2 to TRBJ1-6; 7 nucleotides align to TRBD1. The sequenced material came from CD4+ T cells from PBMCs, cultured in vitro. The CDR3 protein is CASSLEGASNSPLHF. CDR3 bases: TGTGCCAGCAGCTTAGAGGGGGCGAGTAATTCACCCCTCCACTTT.